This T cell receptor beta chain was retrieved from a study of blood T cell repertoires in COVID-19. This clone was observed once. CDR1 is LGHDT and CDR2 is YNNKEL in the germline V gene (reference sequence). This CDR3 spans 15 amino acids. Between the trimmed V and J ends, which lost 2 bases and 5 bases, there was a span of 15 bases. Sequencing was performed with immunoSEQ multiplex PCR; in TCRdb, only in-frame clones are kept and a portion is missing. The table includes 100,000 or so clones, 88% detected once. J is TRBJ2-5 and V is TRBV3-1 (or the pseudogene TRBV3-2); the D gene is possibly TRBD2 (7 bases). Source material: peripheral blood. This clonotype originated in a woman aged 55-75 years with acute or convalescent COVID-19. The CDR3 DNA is TGTGCCAGCAGCCAAAGGGGGGGTAGTTGGGAGACCCAGTACTTC. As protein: CASSQRGGSWETQYF.